Listed below are T cell receptor beta chains from one sample, sequenced in a study of brain T cells in children with intractable seizures. TCRdb keeps only in-frame clones here, not all; method: immunoSEQ multiplex PCR. The table records under 400,000 clones, more than 85% of them present only once. The sequencing here drew on peripheral blood, taken 4 to 5 months after surgery. Every receptor here comes from a boy younger than two with tuberous sclerosis and intractable seizures. Both conserved end residues are part of each CDR3. The order of the fields is V gene, clone size, D gene, J gene, CDR3 DNA, CDR3 protein. The D gene is left open where the match is weak. Not all rows give a size; the values are once, few, many and, for expanded clones, a class.

V: TRBV5-1
size: -
D: -
J: TRBJ2-5
DNA: TGCGCCAGCAGCTTGGGGGGGCAAGAGACCCAGTACTTC
CDR3: CASSLGGQETQYF

V: TRBV6-4
size: -
D: -
J: TRBJ2-1
DNA: TGTGCCAGCAGTGACTCGCCAGGAAATGAGCAGTTCTTC
CDR3: CASSDSPGNEQFF

V: TRBV18
size: -
D: -
J: TRBJ2-5
DNA: TGTGCCAGCTCCCGGGACACCCAAGAGACCCAGTACTTC
CDR3: CASSRDTQETQYF

V: TRBV24-1
size: -
D: TRBD1
J: TRBJ2-2
DNA: TGTGCCACCAGTGACGGACAGGGGGCGGGAACCGGGGAGCTGTTTTTT
CDR3: CATSDGQGAGTGELFF

V: TRBV5-4
size: once
D: -
J: TRBJ1-4
DNA: TGTGCCAGCAGCTTAGCCTTGGCCGGACAAGTTGAAAAACTGTTTTTT
CDR3: CASSLALAGQVEKLFF

V: TRBV6-5
size: -
D: TRBD1
J: TRBJ2-7
DNA: TGTGCCAGCAGTCACAGGGGAGTCGACGAGCAGTACTTC
CDR3: CASSHRGVDEQYF

V: TRBV5-1
size: -
D: -
J: TRBJ2-2
DNA: TGCGCCAGCAGCTTAGCGGGTATCGTGGGCGCCGGGGAGCTGTTTTTT
CDR3: CASSLAGIVGAGELFF

V: TRBV28
size: -
D: TRBD1
J: TRBJ1-5
DNA: TGTGCCAGCAGTTATCGACAGGGGGCCTATAGCAATCAGCCCCAGCATTTT
CDR3: CASSYRQGAYSNQPQHF

V: TRBV30
size: -
D: TRBD2
J: TRBJ2-7
DNA: TGTGCCTGGAGTGTAAGGGTTAGCGGGGTTCTCTACGAGCAGTACTTC
CDR3: CAWSVRVSGVLYEQYF

V: TRBV7-2
size: once
D: -
J: TRBJ2-7
DNA: TGTGCCAGCAGCTTAGTAATGGACAGTCCCTACGAGCAGTACTTC
CDR3: CASSLVMDSPYEQYF

V: TRBV6-2/TRBV6-3
size: -
D: -
J: TRBJ2-2
DNA: TGTGCCAGCAGTTACCCTGGCGGGCCCGCCGAAGGCGGGGAGCTGTTTTTT
CDR3: CASSYPGGPAEGGELFF

V: TRBV5-5
size: -
D: TRBD1
J: TRBJ2-7
DNA: TGTGCCAGCAGTCGGGACAGACCCCTTTCCTACGAGCAGTACTTC
CDR3: CASSRDRPLSYEQYF

V: TRBV7-2
size: -
D: -
J: TRBJ1-1
DNA: TGTGCCAGCAGCTTAGAAGGGTGGGGCACTGAAGCTTTCTTT
CDR3: CASSLEGWGTEAFF

V: TRBV10-3
size: -
D: -
J: TRBJ1-3
DNA: TGTGCCATCAGTGAGTCTGGAAACACCATATATTTT
CDR3: CAISESGNTIYF

V: TRBV2
size: -
D: -
J: TRBJ1-1
DNA: TGTGCCAGCAGTGATCCGTACCGATCGACATCTGAAGCTTTCTTT
CDR3: CASSDPYRSTSEAFF

V: TRBV24-1
size: -
D: -
J: TRBJ1-3
DNA: TGTGCCACCGAGTTCCCGGGCTCTGGAAACACCATATATTTT
CDR3: CATEFPGSGNTIYF

V: TRBV3-1/TRBV3-2
size: -
D: -
J: TRBJ1-3
DNA: TGTGCCAGCAGCCAAGTGTGGGGGGTCTCTGGAAACACCATATATTTT
CDR3: CASSQVWGVSGNTIYF

V: TRBV5-1
size: -
D: TRBD1
J: TRBJ1-6
DNA: TGCGCCAGCAGCCGGACAGGGCAGAGCTCCTATAATTCACCCCTCCACTTT
CDR3: CASSRTGQSSYNSPLHF

V: TRBV5-5
size: -
D: -
J: TRBJ2-1
DNA: TGTGCCAGCAGCTATGACGGAACCTCCTACAATGAGCAGTTCTTC
CDR3: CASSYDGTSYNEQFF

V: TRBV5-1
size: -
D: -
J: TRBJ2-1
DNA: TGCGCCAGCAGCTTAACTAGCCTTCCCTACAATGAGCAGTTCTTC
CDR3: CASSLTSLPYNEQFF

V: TRBV12-3/TRBV12-4
size: -
D: -
J: TRBJ2-2
DNA: TGTGCCAGCCATATTTTTGGCACCGGGGAGCTGTTTTTT
CDR3: CASHIFGTGELFF

V: TRBV3-1/TRBV3-2
size: -
D: TRBD1
J: TRBJ2-4
DNA: TGTGCCAGCAGCCCGTACCCCCTGCCGGGACAGGGATCGCGTAACATTCAGTACTTC
CDR3: CASSPYPLPGQGSRNIQYF

V: TRBV6-6
size: -
D: TRBD1
J: TRBJ1-2
DNA: TGTGCCAGCAGCCCCGGAGACAGGGGAGGGGGCTACACCTTC
CDR3: CASSPGDRGGGYTF

V: TRBV7-2
size: -
D: TRBD2
J: TRBJ2-7
DNA: TGTGCCAGCAGCGTACAGCGGGGGGCCTACGAGCAGTACTTC
CDR3: CASSVQRGAYEQYF

V: TRBV19
size: -
D: TRBD2
J: TRBJ2-7
DNA: TGTGCCAGTACCTATAGCGGGGCGACAGGCGAGCAGTACTTC
CDR3: CASTYSGATGEQYF

V: TRBV7-9
size: -
D: -
J: TRBJ2-3
DNA: TGTGCCAGTCGGCCTCATTGGTCTACGCAGTATTTT
CDR3: CASRPHWSTQYF

V: TRBV7-8
size: once
D: -
J: TRBJ2-1
DNA: TGTGCCAGCAGCTTAGGACCGGGGAAGGGCAATGAGCAGTTCTTC
CDR3: CASSLGPGKGNEQFF

V: TRBV28
size: -
D: TRBD2
J: TRBJ2-1
DNA: TGTGCCAGCAGTCCTCTAGCGGGAGGCTTTAATGAGCAGTTCTTC
CDR3: CASSPLAGGFNEQFF

V: TRBV6-2/TRBV6-3
size: -
D: TRBD1
J: TRBJ2-1
DNA: TGTGCCAGCAGTCCCATGGGACAGATATACAATGAGCAGTTCTTC
CDR3: CASSPMGQIYNEQFF

V: TRBV6-5
size: -
D: TRBD2
J: TRBJ2-1
DNA: TGTGCCAGCAGTTACATGCGGGAGGGCTACAATGAGCAGTTCTTC
CDR3: CASSYMREGYNEQFF

V: TRBV7-9
size: -
D: -
J: TRBJ1-4
DNA: TGTGCCAGCAGCTGGGGAGAGGGGACCGCAACTAATGAAAAACTGTTTTTT
CDR3: CASSWGEGTATNEKLFF

V: TRBV6-5
size: few
D: -
J: TRBJ1-3
DNA: TGTGCCAGCAGAAGAGGGAGCTCTGGAAACACCATATATTTT
CDR3: CASRRGSSGNTIYF

V: TRBV12-3/TRBV12-4
size: -
D: -
J: TRBJ1-1
DNA: TGTGCCAGCAGGTGGGGCAGGGACACTGAAGCTTTCTTT
CDR3: CASRWGRDTEAFF

V: TRBV5-1
size: -
D: TRBD2
J: TRBJ2-7
DNA: TGCGCCAGCAGCTTGGTAGCGGGAGGGGTATACGAGCAGTACTTC
CDR3: CASSLVAGGVYEQYF

V: TRBV30
size: -
D: -
J: TRBJ1-1
DNA: TGTGCCTGGAGCCTACCCGTCAGGGACACTGAAGCTTTCTTT
CDR3: CAWSLPVRDTEAFF

V: TRBV7-2
size: -
D: -
J: TRBJ2-5
DNA: TGTGCCAGCAGGCCACCCGGCGGAGAGACCCAGTACTTC
CDR3: CASRPPGGETQYF

V: TRBV2
size: once
D: TRBD2
J: TRBJ2-1
DNA: TGTGCCAGCAGTAAAACCCAGACTAGCGGGCCCCCGAATGAGCAGTTCTTC
CDR3: CASSKTQTSGPPNEQFF

V: TRBV9
size: -
D: TRBD2
J: TRBJ2-1
DNA: TGTGCCAGCAGCCCCCGGACTAGCGGGGGTGCCCAGGATGAGCAGTTCTTC
CDR3: CASSPRTSGGAQDEQFF

V: TRBV5-6
size: -
D: -
J: TRBJ2-2
DNA: TGTGCCAGCAGCTCCACCGGGGGCTACACCGGGGAGCTGTTTTTT
CDR3: CASSSTGGYTGELFF

V: TRBV30
size: -
D: -
J: TRBJ2-5
DNA: TGTGCCTGGAGTGGGGCAGGGGATATGGCCCAGTACTTC
CDR3: CAWSGAGDMAQYF

V: TRBV18
size: -
D: -
J: TRBJ1-1
DNA: TGTGCCAGCTCACCCGAGGGGAGGAACACTGAAGCTTTCTTT
CDR3: CASSPEGRNTEAFF

V: TRBV30
size: -
D: -
J: TRBJ1-2
DNA: TGTGCCTGGTTCCAGAGCTATGGCTACACCTTC
CDR3: CAWFQSYGYTF

V: TRBV20-1
size: once
D: -
J: TRBJ1-1
DNA: TGCAGTGCTAGAGGGTACACTGAAGCTTTCTTT
CDR3: CSARGYTEAFF

V: TRBV19
size: -
D: -
J: TRBJ1-2
DNA: TGTGCCAGTAGTTTCCTAGAGTCGGCCTGGCTTGGCTACACCTTC
CDR3: CASSFLESAWLGYTF

V: TRBV7-9
size: -
D: -
J: TRBJ2-7
DNA: TGTGCCAGCAGGCAGACCGGGACGGTGACCTACGAGCAGTACTTC
CDR3: CASRQTGTVTYEQYF